The clone carrying this TCR beta chain was seen a handful of times. Its antigen is undetermined. This record comes from a study of blood T cells in healthy people across ages. Notes on the study in general: It was held that the diversity estimates obtained from one million T cells were underestimates. Whereas aged donors had fewer naive CD4+ cells, long-lived donors had more of them and higher diversity. With donor CMV status unknown, expanded clonotype changes were possibly confounded.

With a J-beta primer mix and a sample-barcoded 5' primer, a second PCR ran roughly 6 to 12 cycles. TCRdb called the 5' RACE reads again in MiXCR, with one record for every CDR3 protein. The sample yields 750,000 or so distinct CDR3 sequences, roughly 25% seen once. V was cut by 2 bases and J by 5 bases, with 15 bases left in between. The germline CDR1 and CDR2 sequences are SEHNR and FQNEAQ (reference sequence). This CDR3 contains 15 residues. Isolation of PBMCs gave at least 7 million cells per sample. These same records also appear under a second study, on T cells of mothers and their children.

The sample comprised blood. The chain is built from TRBV7-9 and TRBJ1-2; D is uncertain. This TCR was sampled from a boy younger than 18 in good health. The CDR3 DNA reads TGTGCCAGCAGCTTATTTCGGGATCCTTGGTATGGCTACACCTTC. Protein sequence: CASSLFRDPWYGYTF.